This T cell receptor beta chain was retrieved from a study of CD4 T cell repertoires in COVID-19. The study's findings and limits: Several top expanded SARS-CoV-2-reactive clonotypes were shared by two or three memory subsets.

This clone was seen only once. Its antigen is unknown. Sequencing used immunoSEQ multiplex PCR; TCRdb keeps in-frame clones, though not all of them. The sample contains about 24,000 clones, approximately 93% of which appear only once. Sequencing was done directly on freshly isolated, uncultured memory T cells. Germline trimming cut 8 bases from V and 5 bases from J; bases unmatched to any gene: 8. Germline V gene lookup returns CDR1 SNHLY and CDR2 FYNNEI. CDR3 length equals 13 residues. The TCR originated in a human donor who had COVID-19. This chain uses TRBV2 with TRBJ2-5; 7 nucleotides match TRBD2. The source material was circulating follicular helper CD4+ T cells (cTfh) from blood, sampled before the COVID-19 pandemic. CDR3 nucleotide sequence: TGTGCCAGCGGGGGAGGGATTCGGGAGACCCAGTACTTC. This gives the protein CASGGGIRETQYF. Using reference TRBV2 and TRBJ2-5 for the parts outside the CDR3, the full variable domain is EPEVTQTPSHQVTQMGQEVILRCVPISNHLYFYWYRQILGQKVEFLVSFYNNEISEKSEIFDDQFSVERPDGSNFTLKIRSTKLEDSAMYFCASGGGIRETQYFGPGTRLLVL.